These 13 T cell receptor beta chains came from one sample sequenced in a study of blood T cell repertoires in COVID-19. The assay was immunoSEQ multiplex PCR, and TCRdb's table has in-frame clones only and misses some. The data contain fewer than 250,000 clones, about 86% of them seen just once; the ten biggest clones take up 0.6% to 0.9%. Sequenced input: peripheral blood. The receptors derive from a woman aged 70 to 79 with acute or convalescent COVID-19.

The gene calls are TRBV6-6 and TRBJ2-1; TRBD2 matches 8 bases. This CDR3 is built from 14 residues. Germline CDR1 and CDR2: MNHNY and SVGAGI (reference sequence). Germline trimming cut 8 bases from V and 7 bases from J; bases unmatched to any gene: 10. This chain's CDR3 is CASSTSGAENEQFF. The CDR3 coding sequence is TGTGCCAGCTCTACTAGCGGTGCAGAGAATGAGCAGTTCTTC.

This chain connects TRBV5-6 to TRBJ2-1, with D possibly TRBD2 on 6 matching bases. V lost 2 bases, J lost 4 bases, and 10 bases lay in between. Germline V gene lookup returns CDR1 SGHDT and CDR2 YYEEEE. This CDR3 comprises 14 residues. The CDR3 DNA is TGTGCCAGCAGCTTTACCGGGGGTTACAATGAGCAGTTCTTC. Translation: CASSFTGGYNEQFF.

This chain uses TRBV2 with TRBJ1-3; D unclear. This CDR3 is built from 15 residues. CDR1 SNHLY and CDR2 FYNNEI come from the germline V gene. V lost 5 bases to trimming and J lost 0 bases, with 11 bases between them. The CDR3 DNA is TGTGCCAGCAGTTTAGGACTCAGCTCTGGAAACACCATATATTTT. It specifies CASSLGLSSGNTIYF.

The chain employs TRBV6-1 and TRBJ1-2; possibly TRBD1 for D (5 bases). The germline CDR1 and CDR2 sequences are MNHNS and SASEGT. The CDR3 contains 15 residues. The V end lost 0 bases, the J end lost 3 bases, and 11 bases lay between the germline ends. The CDR3 is CASSEAAGQYYGYTF. In DNA form, the CDR3 reads TGTGCCAGCAGTGAAGCAGCAGGGCAGTACTATGGCTACACCTTC.

J is TRBJ2-2 and V is TRBV10-2; no clear D gene. Germline CDR1 reads WSHSY; CDR2 reads SAAADI. Trimming stripped 7 bases from V and 5 bases from J, with 8 bases between. The CDR3 sequence is 12 residues long. The CDR3 nucleotides read TGCGCCAGCACATCCGGTACCGGGGAGCTGTTTTTT. This sequence encodes CASTSGTGELFF.

The chain combines TRBV6-1 with TRBJ2-7; 7 nucleotides agree with TRBD1. Losses at the gene ends were 0 bases for V and 3 bases for J; bases not matched to a gene: 5. This CDR3 comprises 15 residues. Germline V lookup: CDR1 MNHNS, CDR2 SASEGT. CDR3 coding DNA: TGTGCCAGCAGTGAAGCGATGGGACAGCTCTACGAGCAGTACTTC. Translation: CASSEAMGQLYEQYF.

The chain recombines TRBV6-2 or TRBV6-3 with TRBJ2-3; 7 bases line up with TRBD1. The CDR3 is 12 amino acids. Germline CDR1 reads MNHEY; CDR2 reads SVGEGT. J gave up 4 bases and V 5 bases, and 0 bases lay outside the gene matches. The CDR3 sequence is CASSQGADTQYF. The DNA of the CDR3 is TGTGCCAGCAGTCAGGGGGCAGATACGCAGTATTTT.

The chain uses TRBV19 and TRBJ2-5; D may be TRBD1 (6 bases). V lost 5 bases to trimming and J lost 4 bases, with 17 bases between them. The CDR3 is 15 amino acids. The germline gives CDR1 LNHDA, CDR2 SQIVND (reference sequence). CDR3 DNA: TGTGCCAGTAGTCTTATGACAGGAAGGCGAGAGACCCAGTACTTC. Translated: CASSLMTGRRETQYF.

This clone occurred once. This chain links TRBV5-1 with TRBJ2-3; D is perhaps TRBD2 (6 bases). V was clipped by 0 bases and J by 2 bases, with 10 bases between them. Germline assignment: CDR1 SGHRS and CDR2 YFSETQ. The CDR3 spans 15 residues. CDR3 bases: TGCGCCAGCAGCTTGGGGACGGGAGCCACAGATACGCAGTATTTT. Its translation is CASSLGTGATDTQYF.

This clone was observed a handful of times. The chain employs TRBV7-6 and TRBJ2-5; D might be TRBD2 (6 bases). The CDR3 spans 15 residues. Trimming shortened V by 6 bases and J by 5 bases, and 19 bases separated the two germline ends. Germline V gene lookup returns CDR1 SGHVS and CDR2 FNYEAQ. CDR3 residues: CASSSYRGLRETQYF. DNA of the CDR3: TGTGCCAGCAGTTCTTATCGGGGGTTGCGGGAGACCCAGTACTTC. The variable domain in full, completed from reference TRBV7-6 and TRBJ2-5, reads GAGVSQSPRYKVTKRGQDVALRCDPISGHVSLYWYRQALGQGPEFLTYFNYEAQQDKSGLPNDRFSAERPEGSISTLTIQRTEQRDSAMYRCASSSYRGLRETQYFGPGTRLLVL.

The J gene is TRBJ1-1, the V gene TRBV7-9, with a weak D call TRBD1 (5 bases). The length of the CDR3 is 15 residues. V was pared by 5 bases and J by 5 bases, with 18 bases between. Germline CDR1 reads SEHNR; CDR2 reads FQNEAQ (reference sequence). CDR3 loop: CASSPPGREGTEAFF. For the CDR3, the DNA is TGTGCCAGCAGCCCACCCGGCAGGGAGGGTACTGAAGCTTTCTTT.

This chain uses TRBV11-3 with TRBJ2-1; 16 nucleotides match TRBD2. Germline CDR1 and CDR2: SGHNT and YENEEA. The CDR3 has 18 amino acids. The junction had 13 bases not matched to a gene; V was cut back by 6 bases and J by 8 bases. The CDR3: CASSTRGLAGGQLDEQFF. In DNA, the CDR3 is TGTGCCAGCAGTACCAGGGGACTAGCGGGAGGGCAACTCGATGAGCAGTTCTTC.

The chain carries TRBV7-9 and TRBJ1-3, with TRBD1 matching over 9 bases. The CDR3 consists of 16 residues. V trimming: 4 bases; J trimming: 8 bases; junction bases outside the gene matches: 12. Looked up from germline, CDR1 is SEHNR and CDR2 is FQNEAQ (reference sequence). CDR3 sequence: CASSSPPGQGRDTIYF. The CDR3, as DNA: TGTGCCAGCAGCTCCCCTCCGGGACAGGGTAGAGACACCATATATTTT. The variable domain in full, completed from reference TRBV7-9 and TRBJ1-3, reads DTGVSQNPRHKITKRGQNVTFRCDPISEHNRLYWYRQTLGQGPEFLTYFQNEAQLEKSRLLSDRFSAERPKGSFSTLEIQRTEQGDSAMYLCASSSPPGQGRDTIYFGEGSWLTVV.